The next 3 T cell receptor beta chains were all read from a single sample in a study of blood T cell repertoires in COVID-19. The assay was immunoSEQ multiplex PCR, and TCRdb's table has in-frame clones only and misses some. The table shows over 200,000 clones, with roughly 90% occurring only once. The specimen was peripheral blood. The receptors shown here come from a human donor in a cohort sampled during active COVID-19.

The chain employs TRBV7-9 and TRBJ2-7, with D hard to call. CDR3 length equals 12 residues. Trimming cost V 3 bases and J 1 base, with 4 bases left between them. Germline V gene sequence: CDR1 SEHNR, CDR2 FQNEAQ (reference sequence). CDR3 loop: CASSFISYEQYF. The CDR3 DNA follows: TGTGCCAGCAGCTTTATTTCCTACGAGCAGTACTTC.

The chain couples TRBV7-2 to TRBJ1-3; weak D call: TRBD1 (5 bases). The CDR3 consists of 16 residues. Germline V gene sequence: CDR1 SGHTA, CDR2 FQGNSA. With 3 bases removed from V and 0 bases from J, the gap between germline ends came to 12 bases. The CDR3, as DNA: TGTGCCAGCAGCTTCCCCGGGACTCACTCTGGAAACACCATATATTTT. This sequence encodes CASSFPGTHSGNTIYF.

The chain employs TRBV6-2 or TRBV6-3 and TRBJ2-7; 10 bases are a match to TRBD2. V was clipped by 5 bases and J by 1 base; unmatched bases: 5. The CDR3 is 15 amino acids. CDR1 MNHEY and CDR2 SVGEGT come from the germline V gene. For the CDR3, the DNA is TGTGCCAGCAGTCCCGGGACTAGCGTTTCCTACGAGCAGTACTTC. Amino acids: CASSPGTSVSYEQYF.